One and the same sample provided the 25 T cell receptor beta chains below, sequenced in a study of blood T cell repertoires in COVID-19. Clones were sequenced by immunoSEQ multiplex PCR, and TCRdb holds only the in-frame ones, with some missing. The sample lists 400,000 or so clones, about 89% occurring once. Sequenced material: peripheral blood. These receptors came from a woman in her thirties or forties with COVID-19, enrolled during active disease.

On this clone itself: Other nucleotide sequences from this sample produce the same CDR3. The rearrangement uses TRBV27 and TRBJ2-5; 11 bases fit TRBD2. The germline V gene has CDR1 MNHEY and CDR2 SMNVEV (reference sequence). There are 16 residues in the CDR3. V gave up 5 bases and J gave up 2 bases; unmatched junction bases: 7. CDR3 region: CASSPRTSGGQETQYF. CDR3 nucleotides: TGTGCCAGCAGTCCAAGAACTAGCGGGGGACAAGAGACCCAGTACTTC.

The rearrangement uses TRBV18 and TRBJ1-1, with D tentatively TRBD1 (6 bases). The CDR3 loop spans 16 amino acids. With 3 bases removed from V and 5 bases from J, the gap between germline ends came to 19 bases. In germline, CDR1 is KGHSH, CDR2 LQKENI. In DNA form, the CDR3 reads TGTGCCAGCTCACCGGTTGGAGGGGGGGGAGAGACTGAAGCTTTCTTT. Amino acid sequence: CASSPVGGGGETEAFF.

The chain is built from TRBV4-3 and TRBJ2-7; 8 bases line up with TRBD1. Looked up from germline, CDR1 is LGHNA and CDR2 is YSLEER. The CDR3 consists of 13 residues. The V segment lost 1 base and the J segment 6 bases; nucleotides outside the gene matches: 2. DNA for the CDR3: TGCGCCAGCAGCCAAGGGGGACAGGTCGAGCAGTACTTC. Its translation is CASSQGGQVEQYF.

V is TRBV5-1 and J is TRBJ2-7, with TRBD1 matching over 9 bases. The V and J ends lost 0 bases and 5 bases, in that order; junction bases with no gene match: 12. CDR3 length: 17 amino acids. Germline V gene lookup returns CDR1 SGHRS and CDR2 YFSETQ. The CDR3 loop is CASSLGPFLNRGHEQYF. The CDR3 region has the DNA TGCGCCAGCAGCTTGGGTCCTTTCCTTAACAGGGGGCACGAGCAGTACTTC.

This chain links TRBV10-3 with TRBJ2-3, with TRBD1 matching over 9 bases. The V and J ends lost 6 bases and 2 bases, in that order; junction bases with no gene match: 6. CDR1 and CDR2 (germline): ENHRY, SYGVKD. This CDR3 is built from 15 residues. CDR3: CAIRGGTGFTDTQYF. CDR3 bases: TGTGCCATCAGGGGGGGGACAGGGTTCACAGATACGCAGTATTTT.

This clone was seen just once. V and J are TRBV12-3 or TRBV12-4 and TRBJ1-5; 9 nucleotides agree with TRBD1. The CDR3 is made up of 13 amino acids. V trimming: 6 bases; J trimming: 4 bases; junction bases outside the gene matches: 1. This CDR3 reads CASSGQGNQPQHF. The DNA for the CDR3 is TGTGCCAGCAGCGGACAGGGGAATCAGCCCCAGCATTTT.

In its sample, this clone was seen once. J is TRBJ2-3 and V is TRBV10-3, with D possibly TRBD2 on 5 matching bases. Trimming removed 3 bases at V and 0 bases at J, with 13 bases between. This CDR3 is built from 16 residues. CDR1 and CDR2 from the germline V gene are ENHRY and SYGVKD. The CDR3 protein is CAISEDEGPSTDTQYF. The CDR3 bases are TGTGCCATCAGTGAAGATGAGGGCCCTAGCACAGATACGCAGTATTTT.

This chain uses TRBV19 with TRBJ1-5, with TRBD1 as a possible D gene (6 bases). The germline CDR1 and CDR2 sequences are LNHDA and SQIVND (reference sequence). Trimming took off 10 bases at V and 1 base at J, with 14 bases between the two ends. The CDR3 covers 14 residues. CDR3 residues: CATLQGGSNQPQHF. DNA of the CDR3: TGTGCCACCCTACAAGGGGGAAGCAATCAGCCCCAGCATTTT.

Concerning this clone itself: One end of the junction does not line up with germline, which may come from a read error. Distinct nucleotide sequences in the sample also encode this CDR3. The V call is TRBV2, the J call TRBJ2-2; maybe TRBD2 (6 bases). The germline V gene has CDR1 SNHLY and CDR2 FYNNEI. The CDR3 length is 12 residues. The CDR3 is CASRLANGELFF. The DNA for the CDR3 is TGTGCCAGCAGACTAGCCAACGGGGAGCTATTTTTT.

The chain combines TRBV11-2 with TRBJ1-5, with D hard to call. Trimming pared 0 bases from V and 0 bases from J, leaving 15 bases between. This CDR3 is 18 amino acids long. The V gene's germline CDR1 is SGHAT and CDR2 FQNNGV. This CDR3 reads CASSLETSLAFSNQPQHF. The CDR3 nucleotides are TGTGCCAGCAGCTTAGAGACATCCCTAGCCTTTAGCAATCAGCCCCAGCATTTT.

The chain has TRBV6-6 and TRBJ2-2, with 8 bases that match TRBD1. The V gene end was trimmed by 6 bases and the J gene end by 7 bases; junction bases not matched to a gene: 4. The CDR3 covers 13 residues. Looked up from germline, CDR1 is MNHNY and CDR2 is SVGAGI (reference sequence). The CDR3 region is CASSDRGGGELFF. The CDR3 DNA sequence: TGTGCCAGCAGCGACAGGGGAGGCGGGGAGCTGTTTTTT.

The chain recombines TRBV14 with TRBJ1-2, with TRBD1 matching 10 bases. Germline V gene data show CDR1 as SGHDN and CDR2 as FVKESK. The CDR3 contains 14 residues. J gave up 2 bases and V 4 bases, and 1 base lay outside the gene matches. The CDR3 sequence: CASSPTGGNYGYTF. Here the CDR3 DNA reads TGTGCCAGCAGCCCGACAGGGGGCAACTATGGCTACACCTTC.

The chain combines TRBV18 with TRBJ2-5, with unresolved D. The CDR3 is 12 residues long. Trimming pared 6 bases from V and 5 bases from J, leaving 10 bases between. The germline V gene has CDR1 KGHSH and CDR2 LQKENI. This chain's CDR3 is CASSPSRETQYF. Here the CDR3 DNA reads TGTGCCAGCTCCCCATCGAGGGAGACCCAGTACTTC.

The chain combines TRBV6-2 or TRBV6-3 with TRBJ2-1, with D maybe TRBD1 (5 bases). Per germline, CDR1 MNHEY and CDR2 SVGEGT. This CDR3 is 12 amino acids long. Trimming took off 5 bases at V and 8 bases at J, with 10 bases between the two ends. The CDR3 sequence: CASSPRVDEQFF. CDR3 bases: TGTGCCAGCAGTCCCAGGGTCGATGAGCAGTTCTTC.

This chain links TRBV5-4 with TRBJ2-3; 7 bases are a match to TRBD2. This CDR3 is 14 amino acids long. The germline V gene has CDR1 SGHNT and CDR2 YYREEE (reference sequence). Trimming removed 4 bases from V and 0 bases from J; junction bases left unmatched: 2. CDR3 amino acids: CASSDSGSTDTQYF. The CDR3 coding sequence is TGTGCCAGCAGCGATAGCGGGAGCACAGATACGCAGTATTTT. The entire variable domain, with the rest obtained from reference TRBV5-4 and TRBJ2-3, is as follows: ETGVTQSPTHLIKTRGQQVTLRCSSQSGHNTVSWYQQALGQGPQFIFQYYREEENGRGNFPPRFSGLQFPNYSSELNVNALELDDSALYLCASSDSGSTDTQYFGPGTRLTVL.

The V and J genes are TRBV27 and TRBJ1-1; a possible D gene is TRBD1 (6 bases). V was pared by 5 bases and J by 5 bases, with 15 bases between. The CDR3 is 14 residues long. Germline lookup yields CDR1 MNHEY and CDR2 SMNVEV (reference sequence). The CDR3 loop is CASSPQGHRTEAFF. The CDR3 DNA follows: TGTGCCAGCAGTCCGCAGGGGCATAGAACTGAAGCTTTCTTT.

The V call is TRBV5-1, the J call TRBJ1-1; 7 bases are shared with TRBD1. Germline V lookup: CDR1 SGHRS, CDR2 YFSETQ. The V gene end was trimmed by 4 bases and the J gene end by 3 bases; junction bases not matched to a gene: 9. This CDR3 has 15 residues. The CDR3 here is CASSPGGGLDTEAFF. The CDR3 DNA follows: TGCGCCAGCAGCCCTGGAGGGGGCCTCGACACTGAAGCTTTCTTT.

The chain links TRBV10-2 to TRBJ1-6, with D uncertain. The CDR3 has 15 residues. Germline CDR1 reads WSHSY; CDR2 reads SAAADI. Trimming removed 2 bases from V and 9 bases from J, with 14 bases in between. CDR3 sequence: CASSEGGLWGSPLHF. In DNA form, the CDR3 reads TGCGCCAGCAGTGAGGGCGGGCTTTGGGGTTCACCCCTCCACTTT.

The chain combines TRBV28 with TRBJ1-5; 10 bases are shared with TRBD1. Germline values: CDR1 MDHEN, CDR2 SYDVKM. This CDR3 region has 15 residues. The V and J ends lost 11 bases and 2 bases, in that order; junction bases with no gene match: 9. This chain's CDR3 is CASRQGAGGNQPQHF. The CDR3 DNA is TGTGCCTCCCGACAGGGGGCGGGGGGCAATCAGCCCCAGCATTTT.

The rearrangement joins TRBV2 to TRBJ1-1; D is perhaps TRBD1 (5 bases). V gave up 5 bases and J gave up 0 bases, with 10 bases separating them. Germline V gene lookup returns CDR1 SNHLY and CDR2 FYNNEI. The CDR3 is 14 amino acids. The CDR3 loop is CASSSTVMNTEAFF. In DNA, the CDR3 is TGTGCCAGCAGTTCGACAGTCATGAACACTGAAGCTTTCTTT.

This clone appeared once. The CDR3 is CASSLKGRGGQPQHF. The CDR3 DNA sequence: TGTGCCAGCTCACTTAAGGGGAGGGGAGGTCAGCCCCAGCATTTT. J is TRBJ1-5 and V is TRBV18, with a tentative D call TRBD1 (5 bases). Germline V lookup: CDR1 KGHSH, CDR2 LQKENI. Trimming pared 4 bases from V and 6 bases from J, leaving 16 bases between. This CDR3 spans 15 amino acids. Supplemented by reference TRBV18 and TRBJ1-5, the full variable domain reads NAGVMQNPRHLVRRRGQEARLRCSPMKGHSHVYWYRQLPEEGLKFMVYLQKENIIDESGMPKERFSAEFPKEGPSILRIQQVVRGDSAAYFCASSLKGRGGQPQHFGDGTRLSIL.

CDR3 coding DNA: TGTGCCAGCAGCGGAGACAGGGGTCGGGGGTTGAGCACAGATACGCAGTATTTT. Its translation: CASSGDRGRGLSTDTQYF. The chain joins TRBV9 to TRBJ2-3, with 8 bases identical to TRBD1. The CDR3 runs to 18 residues. CDR1 is SGDLS, CDR2 YYNGEE, per germline. With 3 bases clipped from V and 0 bases from J, the junction kept 12 bases outside the gene matches. The complete variable domain, with remaining parts taken from reference TRBV9 and TRBJ2-3, reads DSGVTQTPKHLITATGQRVTLRCSPRSGDLSVYWYQQSLDQGLQFLIQYYNGEERAKGNILERFSAQQFPDLHSELNLSSLELGDSALYFCASSGDRGRGLSTDTQYFGPGTRLTVL.

The chain combines TRBV19 with TRBJ2-3; TRBD1 matches at 7 bases. Losses at the gene ends were 5 bases for V and 5 bases for J; bases not matched to a gene: 16. Germline V gene sequence: CDR1 LNHDA, CDR2 SQIVND (reference sequence). This CDR3 is built from 17 residues. The CDR3 here is CASSVSQGRPSVDTQYF. CDR3 in DNA: TGTGCCAGTAGTGTCTCACAGGGGCGCCCTTCCGTAGATACGCAGTATTTT.

The gene calls are TRBV28 and TRBJ1-2; 10 nucleotides line up with TRBD1. The CDR3 is 14 residues long. CDR1 MDHEN and CDR2 SYDVKM come from the germline V gene. Germline trimming cut 4 bases from V and 3 bases from J; bases unmatched to any gene: 2. CDR3: CASSSGTGDYGYTF. CDR3 sequence (DNA): TGTGCCAGCAGTTCCGGGACAGGGGACTATGGCTACACCTTC.

J is TRBJ2-7 and V is TRBV6-5; 9 bases match TRBD1. This CDR3 spans 15 amino acids. The trim removed 7 bases at V and 2 bases at J, leaving 9 bases unmatched. The V gene's germline CDR1 is MNHEY and CDR2 SVGAGI. The CDR3, as DNA: TGTGCCAGCACCGCAGCCGGGACAGGGCCCTACGAGCAGTACTTC. Protein product: CASTAAGTGPYEQYF.